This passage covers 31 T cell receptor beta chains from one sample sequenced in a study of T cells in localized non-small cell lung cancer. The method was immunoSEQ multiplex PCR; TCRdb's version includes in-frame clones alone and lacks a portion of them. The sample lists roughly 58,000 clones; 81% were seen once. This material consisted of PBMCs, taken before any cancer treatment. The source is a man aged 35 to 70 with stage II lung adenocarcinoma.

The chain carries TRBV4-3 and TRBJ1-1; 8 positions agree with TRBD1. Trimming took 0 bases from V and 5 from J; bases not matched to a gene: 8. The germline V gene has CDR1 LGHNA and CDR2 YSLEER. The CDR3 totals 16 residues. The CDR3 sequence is CASSQERTGMGTEAFF. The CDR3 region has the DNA TGCGCCAGCAGCCAAGAGAGGACAGGGATGGGGACTGAAGCTTTCTTT.

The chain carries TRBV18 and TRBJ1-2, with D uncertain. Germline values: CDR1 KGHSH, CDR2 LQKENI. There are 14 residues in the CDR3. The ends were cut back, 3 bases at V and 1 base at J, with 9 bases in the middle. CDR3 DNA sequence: TGTGCCAGCTCACCGGGTAGATTTAACTATGGCTACACCTTC. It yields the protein CASSPGRFNYGYTF.

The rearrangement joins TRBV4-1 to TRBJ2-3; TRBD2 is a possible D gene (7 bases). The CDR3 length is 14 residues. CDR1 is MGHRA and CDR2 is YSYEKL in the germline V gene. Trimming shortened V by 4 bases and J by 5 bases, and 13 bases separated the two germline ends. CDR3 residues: CASSLGGGKDTQYF. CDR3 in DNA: TGCGCCAGCAGCCTAGGGGGGGGAAAAGATACGCAGTATTTT.

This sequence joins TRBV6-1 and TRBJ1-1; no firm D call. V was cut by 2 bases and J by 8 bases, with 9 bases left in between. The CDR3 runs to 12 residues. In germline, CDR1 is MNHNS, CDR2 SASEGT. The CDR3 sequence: CASSESAREAFF. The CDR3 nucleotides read TGTGCCAGCAGTGAATCTGCCCGGGAAGCTTTCTTT.

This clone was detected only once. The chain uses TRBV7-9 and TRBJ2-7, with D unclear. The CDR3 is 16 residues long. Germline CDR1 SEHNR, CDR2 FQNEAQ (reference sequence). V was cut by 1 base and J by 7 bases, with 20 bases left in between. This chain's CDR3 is CASSLEYLFGAKEQYF. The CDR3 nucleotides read TGTGCCAGCAGCTTAGAATACCTATTTGGAGCAAAAGAGCAGTACTTC. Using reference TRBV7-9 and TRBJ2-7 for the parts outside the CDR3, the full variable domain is DTGVSQNPRHKITKRGQNVTFRCDPISEHNRLYWYRQTLGQGPEFLTYFQNEAQLEKSRLLSDRFSAERPKGSFSTLEIQRTEQGDSAMYLCASSLEYLFGAKEQYFGPGTRLTVT.

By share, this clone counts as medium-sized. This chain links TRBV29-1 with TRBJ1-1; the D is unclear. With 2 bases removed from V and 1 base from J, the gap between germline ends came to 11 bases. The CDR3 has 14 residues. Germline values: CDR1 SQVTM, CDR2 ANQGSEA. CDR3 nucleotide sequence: TGCAGCGTTGAACGTTTCATGGGGAACACTGAAGCTTTCTTT. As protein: CSVERFMGNTEAFF.

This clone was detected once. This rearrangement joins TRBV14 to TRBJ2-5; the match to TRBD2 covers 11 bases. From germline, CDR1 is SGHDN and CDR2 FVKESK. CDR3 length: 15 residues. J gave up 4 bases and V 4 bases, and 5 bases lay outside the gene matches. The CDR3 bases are TGTGCCAGCAGCCCTCGCCTAGCGGGAGGAGAGACCCAGTACTTC. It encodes CASSPRLAGGETQYF.

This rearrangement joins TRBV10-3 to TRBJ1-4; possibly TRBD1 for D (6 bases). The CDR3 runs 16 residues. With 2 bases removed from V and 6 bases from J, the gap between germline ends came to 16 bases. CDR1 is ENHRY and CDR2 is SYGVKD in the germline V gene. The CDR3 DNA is TGTGCCATCAGTGAGGGCCAGGAACAGGGAGATGAAAAACTGTTTTTT. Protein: CAISEGQEQGDEKLFF.

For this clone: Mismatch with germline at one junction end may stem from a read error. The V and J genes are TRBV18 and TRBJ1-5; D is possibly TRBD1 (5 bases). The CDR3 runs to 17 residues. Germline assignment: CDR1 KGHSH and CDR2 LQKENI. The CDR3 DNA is TGTGCCAGCTCTCCACTTGAGGGGAGGACGAGCAATCAGCCCCAGCATTTT. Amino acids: CASSPLEGRTSNQPQHF.

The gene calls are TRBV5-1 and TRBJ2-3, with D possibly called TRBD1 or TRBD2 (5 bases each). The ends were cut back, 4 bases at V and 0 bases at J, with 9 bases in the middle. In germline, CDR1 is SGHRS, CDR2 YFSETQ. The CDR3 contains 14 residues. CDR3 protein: CASSRDGSTDTQYF. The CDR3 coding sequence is TGCGCCAGCAGCCGGGACGGTAGCACAGATACGCAGTATTTT.

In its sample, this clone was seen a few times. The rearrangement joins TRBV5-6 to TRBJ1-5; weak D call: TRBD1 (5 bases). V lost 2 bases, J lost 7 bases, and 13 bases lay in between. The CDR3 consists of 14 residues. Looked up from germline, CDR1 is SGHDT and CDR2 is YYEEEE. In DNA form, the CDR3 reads TGTGCCAGCAGCTTCACCGGGGGGGACCAGCCCCAGCATTTT. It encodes CASSFTGGDQPQHF. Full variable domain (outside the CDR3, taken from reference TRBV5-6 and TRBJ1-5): DAGVTQSPTHLIKTRGQQVTLRCSPKSGHDTVSWYQQALGQGPQFIFQYYEEEERQRGNFPDRFSGHQFPNYSSELNVNALLLGDSALYLCASSFTGGDQPQHFGDGTRLSIL.

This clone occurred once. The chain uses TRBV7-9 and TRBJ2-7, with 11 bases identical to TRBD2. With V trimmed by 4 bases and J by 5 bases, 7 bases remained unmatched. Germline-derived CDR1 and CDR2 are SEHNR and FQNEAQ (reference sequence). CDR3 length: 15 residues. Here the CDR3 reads CASSSTSGSTNEQYF. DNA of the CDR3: TGTGCCAGCAGCTCCACTAGCGGGAGTACAAACGAGCAGTACTTC.

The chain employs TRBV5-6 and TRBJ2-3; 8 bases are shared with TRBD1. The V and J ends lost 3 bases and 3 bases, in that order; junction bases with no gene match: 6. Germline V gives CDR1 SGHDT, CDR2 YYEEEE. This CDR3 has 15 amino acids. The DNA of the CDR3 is TGTGCCAGCAGCTCGAACAGGGGGGTTACAGATACGCAGTATTTT. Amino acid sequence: CASSSNRGVTDTQYF. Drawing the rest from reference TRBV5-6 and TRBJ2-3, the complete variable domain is DAGVTQSPTHLIKTRGQQVTLRCSPKSGHDTVSWYQQALGQGPQFIFQYYEEEERQRGNFPDRFSGHQFPNYSSELNVNALLLGDSALYLCASSSNRGVTDTQYFGPGTRLTVL.

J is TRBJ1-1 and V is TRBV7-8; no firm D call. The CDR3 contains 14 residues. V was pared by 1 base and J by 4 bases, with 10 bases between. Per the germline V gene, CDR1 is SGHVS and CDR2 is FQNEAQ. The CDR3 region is CASSLVYGSTEAFF. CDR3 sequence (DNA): TGTGCCAGCAGCTTAGTTTACGGGAGCACTGAAGCTTTCTTT.

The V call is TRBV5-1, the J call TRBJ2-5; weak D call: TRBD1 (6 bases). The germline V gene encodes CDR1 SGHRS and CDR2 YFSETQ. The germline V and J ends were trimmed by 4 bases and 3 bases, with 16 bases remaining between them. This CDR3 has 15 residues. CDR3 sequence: CASSLGSGTKETQYF. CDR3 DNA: TGCGCCAGCAGCCTGGGGTCCGGGACAAAAGAGACCCAGTACTTC.

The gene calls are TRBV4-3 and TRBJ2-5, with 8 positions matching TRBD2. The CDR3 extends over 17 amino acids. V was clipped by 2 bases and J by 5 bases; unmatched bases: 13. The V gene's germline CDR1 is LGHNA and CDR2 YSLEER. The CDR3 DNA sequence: TGCGCCAGCAGCCAAAGACTGATGGGACTAGGCAGGGAGACCCAGTACTTC. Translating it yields CASSQRLMGLGRETQYF.

This CDR3 reads CASSLAGGTGELFF. The CDR3 nucleotides are TGCGCCAGCAGTTTAGCGGGGGGGACCGGGGAGCTGTTTTTT. The chain couples TRBV10-1 to TRBJ2-2; TRBD2 agrees at 11 bases. Germline V gene lookup returns CDR1 WNHNN and CDR2 SYGVQD (reference sequence). CDR3 length: 14 amino acids. Trimming at V came to 5 bases and at J to 5 bases, leaving 1 base not matched to a gene.

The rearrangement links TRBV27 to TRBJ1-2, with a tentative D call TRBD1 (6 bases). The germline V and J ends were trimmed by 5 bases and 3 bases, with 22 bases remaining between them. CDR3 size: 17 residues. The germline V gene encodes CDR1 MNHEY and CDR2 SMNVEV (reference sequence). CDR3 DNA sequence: TGTGCCAGCAGTCCCATCGGGCGACAGGCTATCCACTATGGCTACACCTTC. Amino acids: CASSPIGRQAIHYGYTF.

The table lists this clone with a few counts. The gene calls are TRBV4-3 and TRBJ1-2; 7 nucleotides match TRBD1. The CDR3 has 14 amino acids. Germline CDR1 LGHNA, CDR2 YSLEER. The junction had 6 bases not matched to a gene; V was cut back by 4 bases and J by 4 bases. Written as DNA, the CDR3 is TGCGCCAGCAGCCTGTGGACAGGCCTCTATGGCTACACCTTC. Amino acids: CASSLWTGLYGYTF.

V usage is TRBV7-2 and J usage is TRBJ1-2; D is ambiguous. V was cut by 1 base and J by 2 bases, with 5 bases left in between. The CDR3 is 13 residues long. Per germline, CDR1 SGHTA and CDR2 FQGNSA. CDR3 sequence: CASSLGQNYGYTF. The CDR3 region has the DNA TGTGCCAGCAGCTTAGGGCAGAACTATGGCTACACCTTC.

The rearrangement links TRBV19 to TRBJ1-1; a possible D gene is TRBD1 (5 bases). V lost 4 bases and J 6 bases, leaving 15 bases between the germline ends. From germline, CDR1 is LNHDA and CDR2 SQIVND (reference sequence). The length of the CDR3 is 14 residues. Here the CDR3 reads CASSTLGGSPEAFF. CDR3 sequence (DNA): TGTGCCAGTAGTACGCTGGGGGGGAGTCCTGAAGCTTTCTTT. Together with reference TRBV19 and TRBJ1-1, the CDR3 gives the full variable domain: DGGITQSPKYLFRKEGQNVTLSCEQNLNHDAMYWYRQDPGQGLRLIYYSQIVNDFQKGDIAEGYSVSREKKESFPLTVTSAQKNPTAFYLCASSTLGGSPEAFFGQGTRLTVV.

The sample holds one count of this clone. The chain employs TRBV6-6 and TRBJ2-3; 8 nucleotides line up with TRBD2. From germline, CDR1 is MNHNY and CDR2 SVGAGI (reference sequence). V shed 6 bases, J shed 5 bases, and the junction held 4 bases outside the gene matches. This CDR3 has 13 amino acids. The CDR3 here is CASRAGVVDTQYF. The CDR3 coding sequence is TGTGCCAGCAGAGCGGGAGTGGTAGATACGCAGTATTTT.

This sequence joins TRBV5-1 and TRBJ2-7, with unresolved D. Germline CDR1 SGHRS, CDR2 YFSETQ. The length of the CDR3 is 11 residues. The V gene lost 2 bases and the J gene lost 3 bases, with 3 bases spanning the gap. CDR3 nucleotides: TGCGCCAGCAGCTTAAACTACGAGCAGTACTTC. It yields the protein CASSLNYEQYF.

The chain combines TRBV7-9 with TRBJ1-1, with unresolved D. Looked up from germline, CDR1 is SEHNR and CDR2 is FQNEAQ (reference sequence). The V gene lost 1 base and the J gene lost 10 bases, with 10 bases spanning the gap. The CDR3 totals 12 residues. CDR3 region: CASSLVAEGAFF. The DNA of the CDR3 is TGTGCCAGCAGCTTAGTCGCAGAGGGAGCTTTCTTT.

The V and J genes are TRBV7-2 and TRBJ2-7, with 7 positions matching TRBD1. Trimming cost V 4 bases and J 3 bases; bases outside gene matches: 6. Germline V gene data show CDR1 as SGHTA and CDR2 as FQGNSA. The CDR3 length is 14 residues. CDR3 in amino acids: CASSSDRAGYEQYF. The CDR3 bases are TGTGCCAGCAGCTCAGACAGGGCGGGCTACGAGCAGTACTTC. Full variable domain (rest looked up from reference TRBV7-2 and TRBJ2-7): GAGVSQSPSNKVTEKGKDVELRCDPISGHTALYWYRQSLGQGLEFLIYFQGNSAPDKSGLPSDRFSAERTGGSVSTLTIQRTQQEDSAVYLCASSSDRAGYEQYFGPGTRLTVT.

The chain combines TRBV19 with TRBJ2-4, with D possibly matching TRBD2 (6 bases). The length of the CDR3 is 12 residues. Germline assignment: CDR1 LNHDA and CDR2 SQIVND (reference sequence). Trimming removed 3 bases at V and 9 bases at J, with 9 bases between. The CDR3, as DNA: TGTGCCAGTAGTATGGAGGAGGGCATTCAGTACTTC. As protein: CASSMEEGIQYF.

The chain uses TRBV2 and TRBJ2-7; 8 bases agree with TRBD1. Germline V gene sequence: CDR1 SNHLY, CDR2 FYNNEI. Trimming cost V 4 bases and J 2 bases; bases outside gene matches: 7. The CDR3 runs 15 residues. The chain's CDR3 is CASSVEGTGPYEQYF. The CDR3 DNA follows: TGTGCCAGCAGTGTCGAGGGGACAGGACCCTACGAGCAGTACTTC.

The CDR3 sequence: CASSYSGQNNQPQHF. DNA for the CDR3: TGTGCCAGCAGTTACAGTGGCCAGAACAATCAGCCCCAGCATTTT. The V gene is TRBV6-5, the J gene TRBJ1-5; the D is unclear. From germline, CDR1 is MNHEY and CDR2 SVGAGI. This CDR3 is built from 15 residues. V lost 2 bases and J lost 3, with 11 bases in between.

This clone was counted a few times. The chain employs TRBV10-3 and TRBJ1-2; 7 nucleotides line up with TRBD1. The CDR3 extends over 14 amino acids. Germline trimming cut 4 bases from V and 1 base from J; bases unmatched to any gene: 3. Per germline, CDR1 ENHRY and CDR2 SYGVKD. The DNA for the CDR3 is TGTGCCATCAGTGGGACAGGTGATAACTATGGCTACACCTTC. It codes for CAISGTGDNYGYTF.

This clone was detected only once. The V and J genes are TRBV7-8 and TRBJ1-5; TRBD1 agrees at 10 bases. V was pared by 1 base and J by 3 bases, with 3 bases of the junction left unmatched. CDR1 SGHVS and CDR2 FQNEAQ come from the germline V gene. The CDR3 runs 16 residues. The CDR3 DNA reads TGTGCCAGCAGCTTAGGTGGGACAGGGGACAATCAGCCCCAGCATTTT. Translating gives CASSLGGTGDNQPQHF.

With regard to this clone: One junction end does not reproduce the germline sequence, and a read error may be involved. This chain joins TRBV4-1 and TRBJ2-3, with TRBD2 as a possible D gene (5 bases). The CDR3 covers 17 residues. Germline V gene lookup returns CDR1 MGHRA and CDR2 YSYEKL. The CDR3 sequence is CASSEEIGRTGTDTQYF. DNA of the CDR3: TGCGCCAGCAGCGAAGAAATCGGGCGGACGGGAACAGATACGCAGTATTTT.